Listed below are T cell receptor beta chains from one sample, sequenced in a study of T cell responses to AZD1222 COVID-19 vaccine. Profiling relied on immunoSEQ multiplex PCR, and the TCRdb table lists in-frame clones only, not all of them. The sample has about 140,000 clones, roughly 80% seen once. The specimen was peripheral blood, collected on day 0 of AZD1222 vaccination. These receptors were taken from an adult in good health. CDR3s include the opening cysteine and the closing phenylalanine or tryptophan. A D gene is named only where the DNA matches it firmly. A row's size may be missing; if present it is once, few, many or a size class.

clone size: few; J gene: TRBJ1-2; V gene: TRBV27; D gene: NA; CDR3 protein: CASSLSKGIVYGYTF; CDR3 DNA: TGTGCCAGCAGTTTATCGAAGGGGATCGTTTATGGCTACACCTTC
clone size: NA; J gene: TRBJ2-7; V gene: TRBV7-9; D gene: TRBD1; CDR3 protein: CASTQTGDSSYEQYF; CDR3 DNA: TGTGCCAGCACCCAGACAGGGGACAGCTCCTACGAGCAGTACTTC
clone size: once; J gene: TRBJ1-6; V gene: TRBV5-1; D gene: NA; CDR3 protein: CASTTERDSPLHF; CDR3 DNA: TGCGCCAGCACGACAGAGAGGGATTCACCCCTCCACTTT
clone size: once; J gene: TRBJ1-2; V gene: TRBV19; D gene: NA; CDR3 protein: CAARSGGVDYGYTF; CDR3 DNA: TGTGCCGCTAGATCGGGTGGGGTAGACTACGGCTACACCTTC
clone size: NA; J gene: TRBJ1-6; V gene: TRBV7-9; D gene: NA; CDR3 protein: CASLTSSRDNSPLHF; CDR3 DNA: TGTGCCAGCCTGACAAGTTCAAGGGATAATTCACCCCTCCACTTT
clone size: NA; J gene: TRBJ2-7; V gene: TRBV10-3; D gene: NA; CDR3 protein: CAISEDSFPSYEQYF; CDR3 DNA: TGTGCCATCAGTGAAGACAGTTTCCCCTCCTACGAGCAGTACTTC
clone size: many; J gene: TRBJ1-1; V gene: TRBV15; D gene: NA; CDR3 protein: CATSGTFNGLNTEAFF; CDR3 DNA: TGTGCCACCAGCGGTACCTTCAATGGACTGAACACTGAAGCTTTCTTT
clone size: NA; J gene: TRBJ1-1; V gene: TRBV6-1; D gene: NA; CDR3 protein: CASSEAQNTEAFF; CDR3 DNA: TGTGCCAGCAGTGAAGCCCAGAACACTGAAGCTTTCTTT
clone size: NA; J gene: TRBJ1-1; V gene: TRBV12-3/TRBV12-4; D gene: NA; CDR3 protein: CASTLGRTTEAFF; CDR3 DNA: TGTGCCAGCACCCTAGGGCGGACGACTGAAGCTTTCTTT
clone size: once; J gene: TRBJ1-5; V gene: TRBV5-5; D gene: TRBD1; CDR3 protein: CASSYGTGGDQPQHF; CDR3 DNA: TGTGCCAGCAGCTACGGGACAGGCGGGGATCAGCCCCAGCATTTT
clone size: NA; J gene: TRBJ1-2; V gene: TRBV3-1/TRBV3-2; D gene: TRBD1; CDR3 protein: CASSQRTGGAYGYTF; CDR3 DNA: TGTGCCAGCAGCCAAAGGACAGGGGGCGCGTACGGCTACACCTTC
clone size: NA; J gene: TRBJ2-3; V gene: TRBV7-9; D gene: NA; CDR3 protein: CASASGAHQSTDTQYF; CDR3 DNA: TGTGCCAGCGCCTCCGGGGCGCATCAGAGCACAGATACGCAGTATTTT
clone size: NA; J gene: TRBJ1-1; V gene: TRBV19; D gene: TRBD1; CDR3 protein: CASSTGGDYFYTEAFF; CDR3 DNA: TGTGCCAGTAGTACAGGGGGCGATTACTTCTACACTGAAGCTTTCTTT
clone size: NA; J gene: TRBJ2-2; V gene: TRBV28; D gene: NA; CDR3 protein: CASTIPGVNTGELFF; CDR3 DNA: TGTGCCAGCACGATTCCAGGGGTCAACACCGGGGAGCTGTTTTTT
clone size: NA; J gene: TRBJ2-3; V gene: TRBV9; D gene: NA; CDR3 protein: CASSVAGVATDTQYF; CDR3 DNA: TGTGCCAGCAGCGTAGCGGGGGTCGCCACAGATACGCAGTATTTT
clone size: few; J gene: TRBJ1-1; V gene: TRBV28; D gene: NA; CDR3 protein: CASSFWGTRNTEAFF; CDR3 DNA: TGTGCCAGCAGTTTTTGGGGGACCAGGAACACTGAAGCTTTCTTT
clone size: NA; J gene: TRBJ2-7; V gene: TRBV19; D gene: NA; CDR3 protein: CASSLKPSYEQYF; CDR3 DNA: TGTGCCAGTAGCCTTAAACCCTCCTACGAGCAGTACTTC
clone size: NA; J gene: TRBJ1-6; V gene: TRBV9; D gene: NA; CDR3 protein: CASSLGSWNSPLHF; CDR3 DNA: TGTGCCAGCAGCCTAGGGAGCTGGAATTCACCCCTCCACTTT
clone size: NA; J gene: TRBJ2-2; V gene: TRBV19; D gene: NA; CDR3 protein: CASSVIQGMSTNAGELFF; CDR3 DNA: TGTGCCAGTAGTGTTATACAGGGAATGAGCACGAACGCCGGGGAGCTGTTTTTT
clone size: NA; J gene: TRBJ1-1; V gene: TRBV6-1; D gene: NA; CDR3 protein: CASSEDEARGLNTEAFF; CDR3 DNA: TGTGCCAGCAGTGAGGATGAGGCCCGGGGTCTGAACACTGAAGCTTTCTTT
clone size: NA; J gene: TRBJ1-5; V gene: TRBV7-9; D gene: TRBD1; CDR3 protein: CASSPGQGPSNQPQHF; CDR3 DNA: TGTGCCAGCAGCCCGGGACAGGGTCCCTCCAATCAGCCCCAGCATTTT
clone size: NA; J gene: TRBJ1-1; V gene: TRBV19; D gene: NA; CDR3 protein: CASREGEGPTEAFF; CDR3 DNA: TGTGCCAGTAGAGAGGGGGAGGGCCCCACTGAAGCTTTCTTT
clone size: NA; J gene: TRBJ2-1; V gene: TRBV28; D gene: NA; CDR3 protein: CASSLYKGSSYNEQFF; CDR3 DNA: TGTGCCAGCAGTTTATACAAGGGGAGCTCCTACAATGAGCAGTTCTTC
clone size: NA; J gene: TRBJ2-2; V gene: TRBV28; D gene: NA; CDR3 protein: CASSLSLGPGTGELFF; CDR3 DNA: TGTGCCAGCAGTTTATCTCTTGGCCCGGGCACCGGGGAGCTGTTTTTT
clone size: NA; J gene: TRBJ2-7; V gene: TRBV11-2; D gene: TRBD1; CDR3 protein: CASSGTGGEQYF; CDR3 DNA: TGTGCCAGCAGCGGAACAGGGGGCGAGCAGTACTTC
clone size: NA; J gene: TRBJ1-5; V gene: TRBV5-1; D gene: NA; CDR3 protein: CASSPDSYSNQPQHF; CDR3 DNA: TGCGCCAGCAGCCCAGACAGCTATAGCAATCAGCCCCAGCATTTT
clone size: NA; J gene: TRBJ1-2; V gene: TRBV28; D gene: NA; CDR3 protein: CASFGGTYGYTF; CDR3 DNA: TGTGCCAGTTTCGGGGGAACCTATGGCTACACCTTC
clone size: NA; J gene: TRBJ1-6; V gene: TRBV5-1; D gene: TRBD1; CDR3 protein: CASSFTLGTANSPLHF; CDR3 DNA: TGCGCCAGCAGCTTCACTTTAGGGACAGCCAATTCACCCCTCCACTTT
clone size: once; J gene: TRBJ1-1; V gene: TRBV5-4; D gene: TRBD1; CDR3 protein: CASSSGQGELAEAFF; CDR3 DNA: TGTGCCAGCAGCTCGGGACAGGGTGAGTTAGCTGAAGCTTTCTTT
clone size: NA; J gene: TRBJ1-1; V gene: TRBV7-8; D gene: NA; CDR3 protein: CASSDGMNTEAFF; CDR3 DNA: TGTGCCAGCAGTGACGGTATGAACACTGAAGCTTTCTTT
clone size: once; J gene: TRBJ1-6; V gene: TRBV5-1; D gene: TRBD1; CDR3 protein: CASSEGANNSPLHF; CDR3 DNA: TGCGCCAGCAGCGAGGGGGCGAACAATTCACCCCTCCACTTT
clone size: NA; J gene: TRBJ1-1; V gene: TRBV5-4; D gene: TRBD1; CDR3 protein: CASSLNRGWPFF; CDR3 DNA: TGTGCCAGCAGCTTGAACAGGGGATGGCCTTTCTTT
clone size: NA; J gene: TRBJ1-5; V gene: TRBV7-9; D gene: TRBD1; CDR3 protein: CASSSGQGPVNYSNQPQHF; CDR3 DNA: TGTGCCAGCAGCTCCGGACAGGGCCCAGTCAATTATAGCAATCAGCCCCAGCATTTT
clone size: once; J gene: TRBJ2-7; V gene: TRBV27; D gene: NA; CDR3 protein: CASSSDREVVLYEQYF; CDR3 DNA: TGTGCCAGCAGTTCCGACAGGGAGGTGGTCCTGTACGAGCAGTACTTC
clone size: NA; J gene: TRBJ2-5; V gene: TRBV9; D gene: NA; CDR3 protein: CASSAEWATYQYF; CDR3 DNA: TGTGCCAGCAGCGCGGAATGGGCTACCTATCAGTACTTC
clone size: NA; J gene: TRBJ1-1; V gene: TRBV30; D gene: NA; CDR3 protein: CARQGAAEAFF; CDR3 DNA: TGTGCCCGGCAAGGCGCCGCTGAAGCTTTCTTT
clone size: once; J gene: TRBJ1-1; V gene: TRBV6-1; D gene: NA; CDR3 protein: CASSETVVQGGTEAFF; CDR3 DNA: TGTGCCAGCAGTGAAACAGTGGTGCAAGGGGGAACTGAAGCTTTCTTT
clone size: NA; J gene: TRBJ1-2; V gene: TRBV11-2; D gene: NA; CDR3 protein: CASSLAGGDGYTF; CDR3 DNA: TGTGCCAGCAGCCTAGCGGGGGGTGACGGCTACACCTTC
clone size: NA; J gene: TRBJ2-5; V gene: TRBV7-3; D gene: NA; CDR3 protein: CASSPGPQETQYF; CDR3 DNA: TGTGCCAGCAGCCCGGGACCGCAAGAGACCCAGTACTTC
clone size: few; J gene: TRBJ1-4; V gene: TRBV7-9; D gene: NA; CDR3 protein: CASSLEIGEKLFF; CDR3 DNA: TGTGCCAGCAGCTTAGAGATTGGTGAAAAACTGTTTTTT
clone size: few; J gene: TRBJ2-1; V gene: TRBV11-3; D gene: NA; CDR3 protein: CASSLERGTYNEQFF; CDR3 DNA: TGTGCCAGCAGCTTAGAAAGGGGGACCTACAATGAGCAGTTCTTC
clone size: NA; J gene: TRBJ1-5; V gene: TRBV2; D gene: TRBD1; CDR3 protein: CASKDRVSNQPQHF; CDR3 DNA: TGTGCCAGCAAGGACAGGGTTAGCAATCAGCCCCAGCATTTT
clone size: NA; J gene: TRBJ2-2; V gene: TRBV11-2; D gene: NA; CDR3 protein: CASSPSGGLGLHTGELFF; CDR3 DNA: TGTGCCAGCAGCCCTTCCGGGGGGCTGGGTTTGCACACCGGGGAGCTGTTTTTT
clone size: few; J gene: TRBJ1-1; V gene: TRBV6-5; D gene: NA; CDR3 protein: CASRRAGTQTEAFF; CDR3 DNA: TGTGCCAGCAGAAGAGCCGGGACACAGACTGAAGCTTTCTTT
clone size: medium-sized; J gene: TRBJ2-7; V gene: TRBV7-9; D gene: NA; CDR3 protein: CASSLVGGATYEQYF; CDR3 DNA: TGTGCCAGCAGCTTAGTAGGGGGGGCGACCTACGAGCAGTACTTC
clone size: NA; J gene: TRBJ1-2; V gene: TRBV6-5; D gene: NA; CDR3 protein: CASSEGTANYGYTF; CDR3 DNA: TGTGCCAGTTCAGAAGGGACGGCAAACTATGGCTACACCTTC
clone size: NA; J gene: TRBJ1-1; V gene: TRBV28; D gene: TRBD1; CDR3 protein: CASSPTGQGRYTEAFF; CDR3 DNA: TGTGCCAGCAGTCCTACGGGACAGGGTCGGTACACTGAAGCTTTCTTT
clone size: NA; J gene: TRBJ1-5; V gene: TRBV21-1; D gene: NA; CDR3 protein: CASAQDRLRGIYSNQPQHF; CDR3 DNA: TGTGCCAGCGCCCAAGACAGGCTCCGGGGGATCTATAGCAATCAGCCCCAGCATTTT
clone size: NA; J gene: TRBJ2-7; V gene: TRBV5-1; D gene: NA; CDR3 protein: CASRLGQGRGYEQYF; CDR3 DNA: TGCGCCAGCCGACTGGGCCAGGGGCGCGGGTACGAGCAGTACTTC
clone size: NA; J gene: TRBJ1-1; V gene: TRBV3-1/TRBV3-2; D gene: NA; CDR3 protein: CASSPPRDPTEAFF; CDR3 DNA: TGTGCCAGCAGTCCCCCAAGGGATCCCACTGAAGCTTTCTTT
clone size: NA; J gene: TRBJ1-1; V gene: TRBV5-4; D gene: NA; CDR3 protein: CASSGGDGLNTEAFF; CDR3 DNA: TGTGCCAGCAGCGGGGGGGACGGATTGAACACTGAAGCTTTCTTT
clone size: NA; J gene: TRBJ2-3; V gene: TRBV9; D gene: NA; CDR3 protein: CASSVGNRGTDTQYF; CDR3 DNA: TGTGCCAGCAGCGTAGGCAACAGGGGCACAGATACGCAGTATTTT
clone size: NA; J gene: TRBJ1-2; V gene: TRBV5-5; D gene: NA; CDR3 protein: CASSADSTNYGYTF; CDR3 DNA: TGTGCCAGCAGCGCGGACAGCACTAACTATGGCTACACCTTC
clone size: NA; J gene: TRBJ2-7; V gene: TRBV25-1; D gene: NA; CDR3 protein: CASSDNPRGFSYEQYF; CDR3 DNA: TGTGCCAGCAGTGACAACCCCAGGGGATTCTCCTACGAGCAGTACTTC
clone size: NA; J gene: TRBJ1-1; V gene: TRBV6-1; D gene: NA; CDR3 protein: CASSEAGGLLEAFF; CDR3 DNA: TGTGCCAGCAGTGAAGCGGGCGGGCTTCTGGAAGCTTTCTTT